This T cell receptor beta chain was obtained from a study of vaccination effects on CD4 cells after COVID-19. At the end of around 11 days of culture, CD4+ T cells were isolated. As their vaccination, participants received two doses of either BNT162b2 or mRNA-1273. TCRdb's table, derived via immunoSEQ multiplex PCR, lists solely in-frame clones and lacks some. The sample lists around 62,000 clones, about 74% occurring once. About this clone: What it binds is not known.

This TCR was sampled from a human donor who received a COVID-19 vaccine. The sequenced sample was CD4+ T cells from PBMCs cultured without peptide, obtained after COVID-19 vaccination.

CDR3 in DNA: TGTGCCAGCAGCTTAAGACGCACAGGGGGCGCATTGGAGCAGTTCTTC. The encoded protein is CASSLRRTGGALEQFF. V usage is TRBV7-2 and J usage is TRBJ2-1, with 9 bases lining up with TRBD1. This CDR3 contains 16 residues. The germline CDR1 and CDR2 sequences are SGHTA and FQGNSA. V dropped 2 bases and J dropped 10; count of bases not matched to a gene: 12.